This T cell receptor beta chain was found in a study of blood T cell repertoires in COVID-19. Study at large: The study drew acute and convalescent COVID-19 samples from the United States, Italy and Spain. PBMCs, B-cell-depleted T cells, or T cells provided the cDNA or gDNA that made up the material.

Original data processing: Amplification of reference gene primers was used by the study to estimate nucleated cell counts. The repertoire was sequenced with immunoSEQ multiplex PCR; TCRdb's copy has only in-frame clones and lacks some. D and trimming come from the DNA, and the V and J calls and clone size come from that table. Of about 210,000 clones in the sample, roughly 86% were seen once. This clone was counted a few times. The V end lost 7 bases, the J end lost 5 bases, and 15 bases lay between the germline ends. Germline-derived CDR1 and CDR2 are WSHSY and SAAADI. The CDR3 extends over 13 amino acids.

The material sequenced was peripheral blood. V and J are TRBV10-2 and TRBJ2-7, with unresolved D. This TCR came from a middle-aged woman with acute or convalescent COVID-19. Here the CDR3 DNA reads TGCGCCAGCATAGATTTAGTACTCGACGAGCAGTACTTC. Encoded protein: CASIDLVLDEQYF.